The 4 T cell receptor beta chains reported below all come from one sample, sequenced in a study of T cells in women clearing cervical HPV infection. Clones were sequenced by immunoSEQ multiplex PCR, and TCRdb holds only the in-frame ones, with some missing. This sample's table has more than 9,500 clones. The sample taken for sequencing was blood buffy coat. Every receptor here comes from a woman between 18 and 69 years old with a cervical HPV16 infection that either progressed to CIN3+ or cleared (not recorded which).

Of note for this clone: The read terminates 3 residues ahead of where the CDR3 ends, so the germline J gene completes it. This sequence joins TRBV2 and TRBJ1-2; D is possibly TRBD1 (5 bases). Trimming stripped 6 bases from V and 7 bases from J, with 18 bases between. CDR3 length equals 14 residues. Germline V gene data show CDR1 as SNHLY and CDR2 as FYNNEI. CDR3 DNA (partial): TGTGCCAGCAGCCGGGCAGGGTCCGAATCTGGC. This encodes CASSRAGSESG. The whole CDR3 is CASSRAGSESGYTF.

On this clone: One end of the junction does not line up with germline, which may come from a read error. The read halts 3 residues ahead of the CDR3 end, with the missing end drawn from the germline J gene. The rearrangement joins TRBV4-2 to TRBJ1-4, with D maybe TRBD1 (5 bases). Per germline, CDR1 LGHNA and CDR2 YNFKEQ. The CDR3 runs 13 residues. The covered CDR3 bases are TGCGCCAGCAGCCATCGGACAAATGAAAAA. The encoded protein is CASSHRTNEK. The whole CDR3 reads CASSHRTNEKLFF.

A note on this clone: The read is 3 residues too short to cover the CDR3 end, so that end is filled in from the germline J gene. This chain uses TRBV19 with TRBJ1-5, with D maybe TRBD1 (5 bases). Germline V gene lookup returns CDR1 LNHDA and CDR2 SQIVND (reference sequence). This CDR3 has 15 amino acids. Trimming pared 7 bases from V and 0 bases from J, leaving 13 bases between. The covered CDR3 bases are TGTGCCAGTAACCAGGGATATAATAGCAATCAGCCC. Its protein is CASNQGYNSNQP. The full CDR3 protein reads CASNQGYNSNQPQHF.

Comment on this clone: The DNA ends 3 residues before the CDR3 does, and the rest of the CDR3 is filled in from the germline J gene. V gene TRBV20-1 combines with J gene TRBJ2-4, with 12 bases identical to TRBD1. Germline V lookup: CDR1 DFQATT, CDR2 SNEGSKA (reference sequence). The CDR3 totals 16 residues. The CDR3 spells CSANHRDRGRRETQYF. The CDR3 DNA, read in part, is TGCAGTGCAAACCACCGGGACAGGGGGCGGAGGGAGACT.